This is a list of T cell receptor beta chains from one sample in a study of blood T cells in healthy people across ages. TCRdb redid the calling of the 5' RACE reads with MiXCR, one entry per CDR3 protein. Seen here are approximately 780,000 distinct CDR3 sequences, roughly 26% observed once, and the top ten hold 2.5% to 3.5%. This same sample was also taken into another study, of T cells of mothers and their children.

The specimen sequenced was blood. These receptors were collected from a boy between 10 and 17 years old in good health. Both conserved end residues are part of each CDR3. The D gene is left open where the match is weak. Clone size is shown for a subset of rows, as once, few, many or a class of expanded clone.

TGCGCCAGCAGCCAAGTGACCGCCGGGTTACAGACCCAGTACTTC | CASSQVTAGLQTQYF | TRBJ2-5 | TRBV4-1 | NA | NA
TGTGCCAGTAGTATCCGACTAGCGGGGGGCCCTATACAAGAGACCCAGTACTTC | CASSIRLAGGPIQETQYF | TRBJ2-5 | TRBV19 | few | TRBD2
TGTGCCTGGAGTGTCGTGGGGGCCAAAAACATTCAGTACTTC | CAWSVVGAKNIQYF | TRBJ2-4 | TRBV30 | many | NA
TGCGCCAGCAGCCATTCGGACAGGAGCTATGGCTACACCTTC | CASSHSDRSYGYTF | TRBJ1-2 | TRBV4-1 | NA | TRBD1
TGTGCCAGCTCTATAACACTGGAAGAGACCCAGTACTTC | CASSITLEETQYF | TRBJ2-5 | TRBV18 | once | NA
TGTGCCAGCAGTCCCGGGACAGGCCTTGATACTAACTATGGCTACACCTTC | CASSPGTGLDTNYGYTF | TRBJ1-2 | TRBV27 | NA | TRBD1
TGTGCCAGCAGTGGAGGGCCCACAGATACGCAGTATTTT | CASSGGPTDTQYF | TRBJ2-3 | TRBV6-1 | NA | NA
TGTGCCAGCAGCTTAGAGGCATTGAACACCGGGGAGCTGTTTTTT | CASSLEALNTGELFF | TRBJ2-2 | TRBV7-6 | NA | NA
TGTGCCAGCAGTTCCCAGGGGAGGGGGCACCAAATCTACACCGGGGAGCTGTTTTTT | CASSSQGRGHQIYTGELFF | TRBJ2-2 | TRBV28 | many | NA
TGCAGCGTTAGGACCCTCCAGGCTAATTCACCCCTCCACTTT | CSVRTLQANSPLHF | TRBJ1-6 | TRBV29-1 | few | NA
TGTGCCATCAGTGAGCCAGGGTTCACAGATACGCAGTATTTT | CAISEPGFTDTQYF | TRBJ2-3 | TRBV10-3 | NA | NA
TGCAGTGGGAGAGGGACTAATGAAAAACTGTTTTTT | CSGRGTNEKLFF | TRBJ1-4 | TRBV20-1 | NA | NA
TGTGCTAGTGGGTCAGTGTTCCAAGAGACCCAGTACTTC | CASGSVFQETQYF | TRBJ2-5 | TRBV12-5 | few | NA
TGTGCCAGCAGCTTAAGGGTCGGGCAGCCCCAGCATTTT | CASSLRVGQPQHF | TRBJ1-5 | TRBV7-2 | few | NA
TGTGCCAGCAGCAAAGAGGGAGGCTATGGCTACACCTTC | CASSKEGGYGYTF | TRBJ1-2 | TRBV21-1 | NA | NA
TGTGCCAGCAGCGTGCAGGGGACCAATTCACCCCTCCACTTT | CASSVQGTNSPLHF | TRBJ1-6 | TRBV5-4 | few | NA
TGTGCCAGCAGCTTAGTAGTCATGAAGTTCAATGAGCAGTTCTTC | CASSLVVMKFNEQFF | TRBJ2-1 | TRBV7-9 | NA | NA
TGTGCCAGCAGTTACTCGATGGGGCTCTACGAGCAGTACTTC | CASSYSMGLYEQYF | TRBJ2-7 | TRBV6-5 | NA | NA
TGTGCCAGCAGTTACTCTCGAACTAGCTTAGGCACAGATACGCAGTATTTT | CASSYSRTSLGTDTQYF | TRBJ2-3 | TRBV6-5 | few | NA
TGTGCCAGCAGCCCCAGCGGGCCTGAGCAGTTCTTC | CASSPSGPEQFF | TRBJ2-1 | TRBV7-9 | NA | NA
TGCGCCAGCAGCCACCAAGAGGGGGAGCAGTTCTTC | CASSHQEGEQFF | TRBJ2-1 | TRBV4-1 | NA | NA
TGCAGTGCTAGAGACGGGGGAGCAGGGGTATTAGCGACTAATGAAAAACTGTTTTTT | CSARDGGAGVLATNEKLFF | TRBJ1-4 | TRBV20-1 | few | NA
TGTGCCAGCAGCAAAGTCATGAATGGCTACACCTTC | CASSKVMNGYTF | TRBJ1-2 | TRBV21-1 | few | NA
TGTGCCAGCAGCTTAAAAGGATACATTGCAACTAATGAAAAACTGTTTTTT | CASSLKGYIATNEKLFF | TRBJ1-4 | TRBV7-6 | few | NA
TGTGCCAGCAAAGCCGGACCCACAATGTGGACCGGGGAGCTGTTTTTT | CASKAGPTMWTGELFF | TRBJ2-2 | TRBV12-3/TRBV12-4 | NA | NA
TGCGCCAGCAGCCCCGGCGGCTACAATCAGCCCCAGCATTTT | CASSPGGYNQPQHF | TRBJ1-5 | TRBV5-1 | NA | NA
TGTGCCAGCAGCTTTATTTGGGAGCTGTCGGTCGACGGTAATCAGCCCCAGCATTTT | CASSFIWELSVDGNQPQHF | TRBJ1-5 | TRBV7-8 | few | NA
TGTGCCAGCAGCCCCCCTTCCCAGCGGGGATATAATGAGCAGTTCTTC | CASSPPSQRGYNEQFF | TRBJ2-1 | TRBV7-9 | few | TRBD2
TGTGCCAGCAGCTTGAGTGCCGTTGGGGCCCAAGAGACCCAGTACTTC | CASSLSAVGAQETQYF | TRBJ2-5 | TRBV5-5 | NA | NA
TGCGCCAGCAGCCCCCCGAGACAGGGGGCGATGAACACTGAAGCTTTCTTT | CASSPPRQGAMNTEAFF | TRBJ1-1 | TRBV5-1 | NA | TRBD1
TGTGCCAGCAGCTTATTGGCTAGCGACTACGAGCAGTACTTC | CASSLLASDYEQYF | TRBJ2-7 | TRBV11-1 | NA | NA
TGCAGTGCTAGAGTCTATTCCGGGAATAATGAAAAACTGTTTTTT | CSARVYSGNNEKLFF | TRBJ1-4 | TRBV20-1 | NA | NA
TGTGCCATCAGTGAGGGGACGGGGAATTCACCCCTCCACTTT | CAISEGTGNSPLHF | TRBJ1-6 | TRBV10-3 | NA | NA
TGTGCCAGCAGCGTAGACGCCGGTTCGGCGGGGGCCAACGTCCTGACTTTC | CASSVDAGSAGANVLTF | TRBJ2-6 | TRBV9 | NA | NA
TGTGCCACCAGTGAAAGCGGACAGGTTGGGCCTAACTATGGCTACACCTTC | CATSESGQVGPNYGYTF | TRBJ1-2 | TRBV24-1 | few | TRBD1
TGTGCCAGCAGTGGGGGACAGAGGTCCAGCTCCTATAATTCACCCCTCCACTTT | CASSGGQRSSSYNSPLHF | TRBJ1-6 | TRBV12-3/TRBV12-4 | few | TRBD1
TGCAGTGGGTTCAGAGGTCCCTATGGCTACACCTTC | CSGFRGPYGYTF | TRBJ1-2 | TRBV20-1 | few | NA
TGTGCCAGCAGTAACCGGGACAGAGAGTTCTTC | CASSNRDREFF | TRBJ2-1 | TRBV12-3/TRBV12-4 | few | TRBD1
TGTGCCAGCAGTTGGGCGACTAGCGGGGGGTTCTACAATGAGCAGTTCTTC | CASSWATSGGFYNEQFF | TRBJ2-1 | TRBV28 | few | TRBD2
TGCGCCAGCAGCTTGTTATTGGTAACAGTTAACAATGAGCAGTTCTTC | CASSLLLVTVNNEQFF | TRBJ2-1 | TRBV5-1 | NA | NA
TGTGCCAGCAGTTCAATTCCCCGGGAGAACACTGAAGCTTTCTTT | CASSSIPRENTEAFF | TRBJ1-1 | TRBV6-5 | few | NA
TGTGCCAGCAGTTATCCCCGGACTAGCGTTATCCAAGAGACCCAGTACTTC | CASSYPRTSVIQETQYF | TRBJ2-5 | TRBV6-2/TRBV6-3 | few | TRBD2
TGTGCCGGTGGTTGGGGGCCTACTAACTATGGCTACACCTTC | CAGGWGPTNYGYTF | TRBJ1-2 | TRBV7-3 | few | NA
TGTGCCAGCAGCAGCAGGACTAGCGGGGGTGCCGGGGAGCTGTTTTTT | CASSSRTSGGAGELFF | TRBJ2-2 | TRBV11-1 | few | TRBD2
TGCGCCAGCAGCTTGGACAGGGGGCTCGGTGAAGCTTTCTTT | CASSLDRGLGEAFF | TRBJ1-1 | TRBV5-1 | NA | TRBD1
TGCAGTGCTAGAGATGGGGGGTGGGGTGAGCAGTTCTTC | CSARDGGWGEQFF | TRBJ2-1 | TRBV20-1 | few | NA
TGTGCCAGCAGTGACGGGCGACTAGCGGGGAACAATGAGCAGTTCTTC | CASSDGRLAGNNEQFF | TRBJ2-1 | TRBV6-1 | few | TRBD2
TGCGCCAGCAGCTTCCTATCTGACAGGGCGAACACCGGGGAGCTGTTTTTT | CASSFLSDRANTGELFF | TRBJ2-2 | TRBV5-1 | NA | TRBD1
TGTGCCAGCATGAAGGGACAGGGTAATGAGCAGTTCTTC | CASMKGQGNEQFF | TRBJ2-1 | TRBV6-1 | few | TRBD1
TGTGCCAGCAGTGACGCCCGGCGGGGGGGCACAGATACGCAGTATTTT | CASSDARRGGTDTQYF | TRBJ2-3 | TRBV9 | NA | TRBD2
TGCAGTGCTAGTCGGCAGGGGGCCTCCTACGAGCAGTACTTC | CSASRQGASYEQYF | TRBJ2-7 | TRBV20-1 | NA | TRBD1
TGTGCCAGCAGCCCGCGACAGGGTAGGGGCACAGATACGCAGTATTTT | CASSPRQGRGTDTQYF | TRBJ2-3 | TRBV9 | NA | TRBD1
TGTGCCAGCAGCTCTCTAGCGTCAGTAAAGACCCAGTACTTC | CASSSLASVKTQYF | TRBJ2-5 | TRBV11-2 | few | NA